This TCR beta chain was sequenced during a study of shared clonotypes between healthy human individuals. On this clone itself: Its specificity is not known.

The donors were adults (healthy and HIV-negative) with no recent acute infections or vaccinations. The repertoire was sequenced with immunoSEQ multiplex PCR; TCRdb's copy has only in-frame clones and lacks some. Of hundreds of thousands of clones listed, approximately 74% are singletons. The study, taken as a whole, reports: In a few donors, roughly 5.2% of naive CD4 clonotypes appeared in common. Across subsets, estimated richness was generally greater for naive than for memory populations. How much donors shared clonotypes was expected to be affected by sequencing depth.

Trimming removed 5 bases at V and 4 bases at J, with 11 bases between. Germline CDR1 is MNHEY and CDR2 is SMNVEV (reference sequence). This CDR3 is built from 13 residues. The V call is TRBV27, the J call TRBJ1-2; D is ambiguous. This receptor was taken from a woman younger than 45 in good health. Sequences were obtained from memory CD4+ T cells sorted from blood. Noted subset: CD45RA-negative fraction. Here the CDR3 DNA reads TGTGCCAGCAGTCGGGCAGACGCCTATGGCTACACCTTC. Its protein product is CASSRADAYGYTF.